The 5 T cell receptor beta chains given below trace back to one sample, sequenced in a study of blood T cells in healthy people across ages. The second PCR ran roughly 6 to 11 cycles with a sample-barcoded 5' primer and J-beta primers. TCRdb passed the 5' RACE reads through MiXCR, listing each CDR3 protein once. Of approximately 2,000,000 distinct CDR3 sequences listed, 39% are singletons. The sequenced sample was blood. The receptors come from a human donor in good health.

The rearrangement links TRBV20-1 to TRBJ2-7; 9 positions match TRBD1. V lost 0 bases, J lost 6 bases, and 3 bases stayed unmatched. The CDR3 runs 13 residues. Germline CDR1 is DFQATT and CDR2 is SNEGSKA (reference sequence). The CDR3, as DNA: TGCAGTGCTAGAGAGGGGACAGGGAGCGAGCAGTACTTC. It encodes CSAREGTGSEQYF.

This clonotype has only a few counts. The V gene is TRBV7-9, the J gene TRBJ2-1, with TRBD2 matching 8 bases. The CDR3 loop spans 17 amino acids. V trimming: 4 bases; J trimming: 0 bases; junction bases outside the gene matches: 8. Germline V gene lookup returns CDR1 SEHNR and CDR2 FQNEAQ (reference sequence). The DNA for the CDR3 is TGTGCCAGCAGCTCCCCGGGGGGGGTTTTCTCCTACAATGAGCAGTTCTTC. It encodes CASSSPGGVFSYNEQFF. Filled out from reference TRBV7-9 and TRBJ2-1, the complete variable domain reads DTGVSQNPRHKITKRGQNVTFRCDPISEHNRLYWYRQTLGQGPEFLTYFQNEAQLEKSRLLSDRFSAERPKGSFSTLEIQRTEQGDSAMYLCASSSPGGVFSYNEQFFGPGTRLTVL.

This clonotype was seen ten or more times. V is TRBV4-1 and J is TRBJ2-3; D is undetermined. Germline CDR1 and CDR2: MGHRA and YSYEKL. There are 11 residues in the CDR3. Trimming left V 2 bases short and J 4 bases short, with 1 base between. The CDR3 bases are TGCGCCAGCAGCCAACCAGATACGCAGTATTTT. Translated, it gives CASSQPDTQYF.

This chain joins TRBV12-3 or TRBV12-4 and TRBJ2-4, with a tentative D call TRBD2 (5 bases). Trimming shortened V by 7 bases and J by 13 bases, and 20 bases separated the two germline ends. The CDR3 loop spans 13 amino acids. The CDR3 protein is CASTDGLDGEQYF. CDR3 nucleotide sequence: TGTGCCAGCACAGATGGTCTGGACGGGGAGCAGTACTTC.

This clonotype was recorded at least ten times. The chain joins TRBV28 to TRBJ2-7; D not certain. Trimming cost V 5 bases and J 1 base, with 12 bases left between them. This CDR3 region has 14 residues. The germline V gene encodes CDR1 MDHEN and CDR2 SYDVKM. The CDR3 loop is CASSAPGLSYEQYF. The CDR3 coding sequence is TGTGCCAGCAGTGCCCCGGGTCTTTCCTACGAGCAGTACTTC.